The TCR beta chain described here comes from a study of CD8 T cells in ankylosing spondylitis. General study results and limits: Those disease-linked clones were CD8+; they were also relatively rare in peripheral blood. A motif in TCR beta, a set of about eight highly homologous variants, appeared characteristic of ankylosing spondylitis blood. Clones linked to disease were reported to show significant enrichment in matched ankylosing spondylitis synovial fluid.

For TCR beta, libraries came from quantitative 5'-RACE with molecular barcodes. One entry per CDR3 protein results from TCRdb running MiXCR on the 5' RACE reads. Of about 130,000 distinct CDR3 sequences in the sample, roughly 7.3% were seen once. The CDR3 length is 14 residues. V lost 4 bases and J lost 7, with 16 bases in between. Germline CDR1 GTSNPN, CDR2 SVGIG (reference sequence). Many counts were recorded for this clonotype. Its antigen is undetermined. The rearrangement links TRBV30 to TRBJ2-2; D tentatively reads TRBD1 or TRBD2 (6 bases each). Sample: blood, either unsorted or a sorted T cell fraction (not recorded which). The sequence was collected from a male donor with ankylosing spondylitis or in good health (not recorded which). The CDR3, as DNA: TGTGCCTGGACTATAGACGGGGGCCGCGGGGAGCTGTTTTTT. Its translation is CAWTIDGGRGELFF.